The 21 T cell receptor beta chains in this list originate from one sample, sequenced in a study of CD8 T cells in ankylosing spondylitis. TCRdb called the 5' RACE reads again in MiXCR, with one record for every CDR3 protein. This table holds 250,000 to 300,000 distinct CDR3 sequences, 18% found once. The sample consisted of blood, either unsorted or a sorted T cell fraction (not recorded which). All receptors come from a male donor with ankylosing spondylitis or in good health (not recorded which).

The genes are TRBV29-1 and TRBJ2-3; a weak D match, TRBD2 (5 bases). Deletions cut 4 bases from V and 2 bases from J, with 22 bases between. This CDR3 region has 17 residues. Germline CDR1 SQVTM, CDR2 ANQGSEA. CDR3 residues: CSVVPSGESFNTDTQYF. Here the CDR3 DNA reads TGCAGCGTTGTCCCCTCTGGGGAGAGTTTTAACACAGATACGCAGTATTTT.

This chain uses TRBV6-2 or TRBV6-3 with TRBJ2-1; TRBD2 matches 8 bases. Germline V gives CDR1 MNHEY, CDR2 SVGEGT. The CDR3 is 14 amino acids. J lost 4 bases, V lost 6 bases, and 5 bases had no gene match. The CDR3 coding sequence is TGTGCCAGCAGCGACGGACTAGCTTACAATGAGCAGTTCTTC. This encodes CASSDGLAYNEQFF.

J is TRBJ1-1 and V is TRBV4-3, with unresolved D. Trimming took 1 base from V and 3 from J, leaving 9 bases between them. The germline gives CDR1 LGHNA, CDR2 YSLEER. The CDR3 spans 14 residues. This chain's CDR3 is CASSQVVGDTEAFF. CDR3 sequence (DNA): TGCGCCAGCAGCCAAGTAGTTGGGGACACTGAAGCTTTCTTT.

Ten or more counts support this clonotype. The V and J genes are TRBV10-1 and TRBJ2-7, with D perhaps TRBD1 (5 bases). V shed 5 bases and J shed 3 bases, with 14 bases lying between them. The CDR3 runs to 14 residues. Germline V gene sequence: CDR1 WNHNN, CDR2 SYGVQD (reference sequence). In DNA form, the CDR3 reads TGCGCCAGCAGTTCGGCAGGGTCATTCTACGAGCAGTACTTC. Protein product: CASSSAGSFYEQYF.

The gene calls are TRBV5-1 and TRBJ2-5; TRBD2 aligns across 12 bases. The ends lost 4 bases at V and 1 base at J; junction bases unmatched: 5. CDR3 length: 16 residues. Germline assignment: CDR1 SGHRS and CDR2 YFSETQ. CDR3 sequence reads: CASSQPTSGSQETQYF. CDR3 DNA sequence: TGCGCCAGCAGCCAGCCGACTAGCGGGAGCCAAGAGACCCAGTACTTC.

This clonotype has a handful of counts. The chain couples TRBV7-9 to TRBJ1-1; D remains unclear. The CDR3 is 14 residues long. Germline V lookup: CDR1 SEHNR, CDR2 FQNEAQ (reference sequence). V lost 5 bases and J lost 2, with 12 bases in between. In DNA, the CDR3 is TGTGCCAGCAGCCCAAGCGGGTCCAACACTGAAGCTTTCTTT. Its protein product is CASSPSGSNTEAFF.

The rearrangement links TRBV29-1 to TRBJ2-7; 8 bases map to TRBD1. This CDR3 is built from 14 residues. V shed 2 bases and J 6 bases; nucleotides not matched to a gene: 9. Germline-derived CDR1 and CDR2 are SQVTM and ANQGSEA. The CDR3 DNA sequence: TGCAGCGTTGAACCGGACAGGGTGGCGGGCGAGCAGTACTTC. Amino acids: CSVEPDRVAGEQYF.

This clonotype has just a few counts. The V gene is TRBV12-3 or TRBV12-4, the J gene TRBJ2-1, with 11 bases that match TRBD2. V shed 6 bases and J 8 bases; nucleotides not matched to a gene: 18. The CDR3 has 18 amino acids. The CDR3 DNA reads as TGTGCCAGCAGAAGCGACGGCCTAGCGGGAGGTTTAACCGATGAGCAGTTCTTC. Protein product: CASRSDGLAGGLTDEQFF.

This chain connects TRBV12-3 or TRBV12-4 to TRBJ2-1; possible D gene TRBD1, 6 bases. Trimming took 5 bases from V and 2 from J, leaving 10 bases between them. The CDR3 consists of 14 residues. This chain's CDR3 is CASSKGETYNEQFF. Written as DNA, the CDR3 is TGTGCCAGCAGTAAGGGGGAGACCTACAATGAGCAGTTCTTC.

A note on this clonotype: A junction end diverges from the germline sequence, so it may reflect a read error. The chain combines TRBV3-1 with TRBJ2-6; a weak D match, TRBD2 (6 bases). Germline V gene sequence: CDR1 LGHDT, CDR2 YNNKEL (reference sequence). The CDR3 is 18 residues long. The CDR3 region has the DNA TGTGCCAGCTGCCAAGAGGTCCGGGGGTCTCCTGGGGCCAACGTCCTGACTTTC. Encoded protein: CASCQEVRGSPGANVLTF.

The genes are TRBV15 and TRBJ2-7, with 9 bases aligning to TRBD2. J was trimmed by 4 bases and V by 8 bases; bases with no gene match: 12. The CDR3 has 15 amino acids. The germline gives CDR1 LNHNV, CDR2 YYDKDF (reference sequence). The CDR3, as DNA: TGTGCCACCGGACGATTTCAGGCGGGGGGGTACGAGCAGTACTTC. Encoded protein: CATGRFQAGGYEQYF.

V usage is TRBV4-2 and J usage is TRBJ2-1; 7 bases line up with TRBD1. CDR3 length: 15 residues. CDR1 and CDR2 (germline): LGHNA, YNFKEQ. The J segment lost 9 bases and the V segment lost 1 base, leaving 9 bases of the junction unmatched. Here the CDR3 reads CASSQGQGGRVEQFF. The CDR3, as DNA: TGTGCCAGCAGCCAAGGACAGGGCGGACGGGTTGAGCAGTTCTTC.

This sequence joins TRBV9 and TRBJ2-6, with a possible D match to TRBD1 (5 bases). Germline CDR1 reads SGDLS; CDR2 reads YYNGEE. CDR3 length: 16 residues. The V gene lost 2 bases and the J gene lost 4 bases, with 13 bases spanning the gap. CDR3 protein: CASSVDRVPGANVLTF. CDR3 sequence (DNA): TGTGCCAGCAGCGTCGACAGAGTCCCCGGGGCCAACGTCCTGACTTTC.

This clonotype has a handful of counts. V usage is TRBV7-6 and J usage is TRBJ2-1; D not resolved. CDR3 length: 13 amino acids. Germline CDR1 SGHVS, CDR2 FNYEAQ. V was shortened by 5 bases and J by 9 bases, with 14 bases between the two germline ends. The chain's CDR3 is CASSPDPVGEQFF. As DNA, the CDR3 is TGTGCCAGCAGCCCAGATCCTGTTGGTGAGCAGTTCTTC.

The sample holds many counts of this clonotype. The chain combines TRBV29-1 with TRBJ2-3; 7 bases agree with TRBD2. The germline V gene has CDR1 SQVTM and CDR2 ANQGSEA. The CDR3 is 16 amino acids. Trimming took 1 base from V and 0 from J; bases not matched to a gene: 7. In DNA form, the CDR3 reads TGCAGCGTTGAAGGGGCGGGAGCAGGCAGCACAGATACGCAGTATTTT. Translated: CSVEGAGAGSTDTQYF.

The rearrangement links TRBV12-3 or TRBV12-4 to TRBJ2-2, with 11 bases matching TRBD2. The length of the CDR3 is 17 residues. V shed 2 bases, J shed 4 bases, and the junction held 6 bases outside the gene matches. CDR3: CASSLFTSGSGTGELFF. For the CDR3, the DNA is TGTGCCAGCAGTTTATTTACTAGCGGGAGTGGCACCGGGGAGCTGTTTTTT.

Concerning this clonotype itself: Its ends do not fully match the called genes, so a read error is possible. This chain links TRBV7-9 with TRBJ2-1; D call uncertain. This CDR3 region has 9 residues. From germline, CDR1 is SEHNR and CDR2 FQNEAQ (reference sequence). The CDR3: CASSEPQIF. Here the CDR3 DNA reads TGTGCCAGCAGCGAGCCCCAGATCTTC.

V is TRBV12-3 or TRBV12-4 and J is TRBJ2-2; D might be TRBD2 (6 bases). V was pared by 6 bases and J by 9 bases, with 17 bases between. CDR3 size: 14 residues. In DNA, the CDR3 is TGTGCCAGCAGCAAGGACTACGGATTACGGGAGCTGTTTTTT. Residues: CASSKDYGLRELFF.

This clonotype was seen a few times. V is TRBV5-1 and J is TRBJ2-7, with D uncertain. The V and J ends lost 3 bases and 0 bases respectively, with 16 bases between them. The CDR3 consists of 16 residues. Per the germline V gene, CDR1 is SGHRS and CDR2 is YFSETQ. The CDR3 sequence: CASSSPDNGYSYEQYF. Here the CDR3 DNA reads TGCGCCAGCAGCTCCCCCGATAACGGCTACTCCTACGAGCAGTACTTC.

The chain recombines TRBV7-9 with TRBJ2-5; weak D call: TRBD2 (6 bases). The CDR3 length is 15 residues. Per the germline V gene, CDR1 is SEHNR and CDR2 is FQNEAQ (reference sequence). Trimming stripped 2 bases from V and 4 bases from J, with 14 bases between. CDR3 in amino acids: CASSLRVQGGETQYF. CDR3 bases: TGTGCCAGCAGCTTACGGGTGCAGGGAGGAGAGACCCAGTACTTC.

The genes are TRBV7-3 and TRBJ2-6; no reliable D call. V was trimmed by 6 bases and J by 0 bases, leaving 3 bases between them. This CDR3 is built from 13 residues. Germline lookup yields CDR1 SGHTA and CDR2 FQGTGA. CDR3 loop: CASRSSGANVLTF. CDR3 coding DNA: TGTGCCAGCAGATCCTCTGGGGCCAACGTCCTGACTTTC. The full variable domain, in which reference TRBV7-3 and TRBJ2-6 provide the parts outside the CDR3, is GAGVSQTPSNKVTEKGKYVELRCDPISGHTALYWYRQSLGQGPEFLIYFQGTGAADDSGLPNDRFFAVRPEGSVSTLKIQRTERGDSAVYLCASRSSGANVLTFGAGSRLTVL.